Presented here are 27 T cell receptor beta chains from one specimen sequenced in a study of T cells in Graves' hyperthyroidism and ophthalmopathy. Using RNA transcripts as the source, TCR beta CDR3 regions were amplified. HTBI primers were used for first-round RT-PCR of the TCR CDR3. TCRdb re-called the multiplex PCR reads with MiXCR, one entry per CDR3 protein. The data contain about 640,000 distinct CDR3 sequences, around 15% of them seen just once; the ten biggest clones take up roughly an eighth. Sequencing was done on a sample of blood. The receptors were gathered from a woman aged 45-60 years with Graves' ophthalmopathy.

A few counts support this clonotype. This chain uses TRBV27 with TRBJ1-1; D uncertain. CDR1 and CDR2 (germline): MNHEY, SMNVEV (reference sequence). CDR3 length: 13 amino acids. V lost 6 bases to trimming and J lost 1 base, with 9 bases between them. CDR3: CASRNRWNTEAFF. CDR3 bases: TGTGCCAGCAGGAATCGATGGAACACTGAAGCTTTCTTT.

The table lists this clonotype with many counts. This chain uses TRBV7-2 with TRBJ1-2, with D maybe TRBD1 (6 bases). The length of the CDR3 is 14 residues. Trimming took 0 bases from V and 8 from J, leaving 13 bases between them. Germline lookup yields CDR1 SGHTA and CDR2 FQGNSA. CDR3 residues: CASSLAGQTEGYTF. The DNA for the CDR3 is TGTGCCAGCAGCTTAGCGGGACAAACGGAAGGCTACACCTTC.

The chain employs TRBV7-9 and TRBJ2-1; 15 nucleotides agree with TRBD2. The CDR3 has 17 residues. V gave up 5 bases and J gave up 4 bases; unmatched junction bases: 6. The germline V gene encodes CDR1 SEHNR and CDR2 FQNEAQ (reference sequence). The DNA of the CDR3 is TGTGCCAGCAGCGTATCCGGGACTAGCGGGAGGTACAATGAGCAGTTCTTC. The encoded protein is CASSVSGTSGRYNEQFF.

At least ten counts were recorded for this clonotype. The chain links TRBV29-1 to TRBJ2-5; D uncertain. The CDR3 is 13 residues long. Germline V CDR1 and CDR2: SQVTM, ANQGSEA. Between the trimmed V and J ends, which lost 1 base and 7 bases, there was a span of 13 bases. CDR3 sequence: CSVEGRAAMTQYF. Here the CDR3 DNA reads TGCAGCGTTGAAGGCCGAGCAGCTATGACCCAGTACTTC.

The chain is built from TRBV6-1 and TRBJ2-7; 7 bases fit TRBD1. This CDR3 is built from 15 residues. Germline V gene sequence: CDR1 MNHNS, CDR2 SASEGT. The trim removed 7 bases at V and 4 bases at J, leaving 13 bases unmatched. CDR3 loop: CASNRGGGEGYEQYF. The CDR3 DNA follows: TGTGCCAGCAACCGAGGGGGCGGAGAGGGGTACGAGCAGTACTTC.

This sequence joins TRBV27 and TRBJ2-7; 12 positions match TRBD2. Germline V CDR1 and CDR2: MNHEY, SMNVEV (reference sequence). V gave up 5 bases and J gave up 4 bases; unmatched junction bases: 6. The CDR3 runs 15 residues. The CDR3 region has the DNA TGTGCCAGCAGTCGCCGGACTAGCGGGACTTACGAGCAGTACTTC. Its protein is CASSRRTSGTYEQYF.

This clonotype has ten or more counts. CDR3 bases: TGTGCCAGCAGCTTATTCGTTGTGAGCGGGAGTATCCACAATGAGCAGTTCTTC. Amino acid sequence: CASSLFVVSGSIHNEQFF. The chain couples TRBV7-3 to TRBJ2-1; 8 nucleotides line up with TRBD2. The germline gives CDR1 SGHTA, CDR2 FQGTGA. The CDR3 is 18 amino acids. J lost 5 bases, V lost 2 bases, and 14 bases had no gene match.

This clonotype has ten or more counts. CDR3 residues: CASSLGPEGATEAFF. The CDR3 nucleotides are TGTGCCAGCAGCTTGGGACCGGAGGGGGCGACTGAAGCTTTCTTT. The chain has TRBV7-9 and TRBJ1-1, with 7 bases that match TRBD1. V lost 3 bases, J lost 5 bases, and 9 bases stayed unmatched. Germline CDR1 SEHNR, CDR2 FQNEAQ (reference sequence). The CDR3 extends over 15 amino acids.

Only a few counts were recorded for this clonotype. This sequence joins TRBV4-3 and TRBJ2-1, with 9 bases matching TRBD1. In germline, CDR1 is LGHNA, CDR2 YSLEER. Losses at the gene ends were 5 bases for V and 8 bases for J; bases not matched to a gene: 10. The CDR3 extends over 15 amino acids. The DNA for the CDR3 is TGCGCCAGCAGCTTAACCGGGACAGGGTTCGATGAGCAGTTCTTC. Amino acids: CASSLTGTGFDEQFF.

In this sample, this clonotype turned up many times. This chain links TRBV5-6 with TRBJ2-1; 7 nucleotides align to TRBD2. This CDR3 region has 14 residues. The V segment lost 5 bases and the J segment 3 bases; nucleotides outside the gene matches: 5. Per germline, CDR1 SGHDT and CDR2 YYEEEE. In DNA, the CDR3 is TGTGCCAGCAGTTTGAGCGGGGTCTACAATGAGCAGTTCTTC. Translating it yields CASSLSGVYNEQFF.

In this sample, this clonotype turned up many times. V is TRBV2 and J is TRBJ2-3; 9 nucleotides agree with TRBD2. CDR3 length equals 19 residues. The ends lost 3 bases at V and 2 bases at J; junction bases unmatched: 15. Germline V gene data show CDR1 as SNHLY and CDR2 as FYNNEI. CDR3 sequence (DNA): TGTGCCAGCAGTGACCCCGGAGGAGCTAGCGGGATGCTCACAGATACGCAGTATTTT. Amino acid sequence: CASSDPGGASGMLTDTQYF.

This clonotype was observed a few times. The chain recombines TRBV20-1 with TRBJ2-1; 9 positions match TRBD2. This CDR3 contains 17 residues. Germline assignment: CDR1 DFQATT and CDR2 SNEGSKA (reference sequence). V shed 2 bases and J 0 bases; nucleotides not matched to a gene: 8. The CDR3 loop reads CSARWGTSLLSYNEQFF. The CDR3 region has the DNA TGCAGTGCTAGATGGGGGACTAGCTTACTCTCCTACAATGAGCAGTTCTTC.

The chain employs TRBV6-2 or TRBV6-3 and TRBJ2-3, with TRBD1 matching over 7 bases. This CDR3 has 17 residues. V lost 0 bases, J lost 0 bases, and 6 bases stayed unmatched. Germline loops: CDR1 MNHEY, CDR2 SVGEGT. CDR3: CASSYSEGQSSTDTQYF. CDR3 coding DNA: TGTGCCAGCAGTTACTCAGAGGGACAGAGCAGCACAGATACGCAGTATTTT.

Note on this clonotype: A much larger clonotype is one base distant, so this may be a read error. This chain links TRBV29-1 with TRBJ2-1; the D gene is possibly TRBD2 (5 bases). CDR1 is SQVTM, CDR2 ANQGSEA, per germline. V was pared by 3 bases and J by 0 bases, with 12 bases between. There are 15 residues in the CDR3. CDR3 nucleotide sequence: TGCAGCGTTGACGATGGCGGGTACTCCTACAATGAGCAGTTCTTC. It encodes CSVDDGGYSYNEQFF.

The chain recombines TRBV20-1 with TRBJ2-7; 10 bases map to TRBD1. The CDR3 loop spans 13 amino acids. The junction had 5 bases not matched to a gene; V was cut back by 5 bases and J by 4 bases. Germline CDR1 DFQATT, CDR2 SNEGSKA (reference sequence). The CDR3 sequence: CSAPGQGGYEQYF. CDR3 nucleotides: TGCAGTGCTCCCGGACAGGGGGGATACGAGCAGTACTTC.

This clonotype was observed many times. The rearrangement uses TRBV12-3 or TRBV12-4 and TRBJ2-1; weak D call: TRBD1 (6 bases). Trimming pared 3 bases from V and 3 bases from J, leaving 9 bases between. CDR3 length: 14 amino acids. DNA for the CDR3: TGTGCCAGCAGTTTGAGGGACAACTACAATGAGCAGTTCTTC. Translation: CASSLRDNYNEQFF.

The table lists this clonotype with many counts. V and J are TRBV15 and TRBJ2-1; TRBD2 matches at 12 bases. This CDR3 has 14 amino acids. Germline CDR1 reads LNHNV; CDR2 reads YYDKDF (reference sequence). J gave up 8 bases and V 8 bases, and 7 bases lay outside the gene matches. CDR3 DNA sequence: TGTGCCACCTCCGGGACTAGCGGGTTCCATGAGCAGTTCTTC. Translated: CATSGTSGFHEQFF.

This clonotype has more than one count but fewer than ten. This rearrangement joins TRBV19 to TRBJ2-1; 10 nucleotides match TRBD2. This CDR3 has 15 amino acids. J gave up 10 bases and V 3 bases, and 9 bases lay outside the gene matches. Per germline, CDR1 LNHDA and CDR2 SQIVND (reference sequence). CDR3 in DNA: TGTGCCAGTAGTATTCTTAGCGGGAGGATCTGGGAGCAGTTCTTC. This codes for CASSILSGRIWEQFF.

To note about this clonotype: A much larger clone is a single base away; this may be a read error. The V and J genes are TRBV5-1 and TRBJ2-2, with 9 bases that match TRBD1. CDR3 length: 15 amino acids. Per the germline V gene, CDR1 is SGHRS and CDR2 is YFSETQ. CDR3 bases: TGCGCCAGCATACAGGGGGCATCGGCCACCGGGGGGCTGTTTTTT. It yields the protein CASIQGASATGGLFF.

Ten or more counts support this clonotype. The V call is TRBV30, the J call TRBJ2-3; D is unresolved. The CDR3 contains 15 residues. Per the germline V gene, CDR1 is GTSNPN and CDR2 is SVGIG (reference sequence). The V and J ends lost 1 base and 0 bases respectively, with 11 bases between them. The CDR3 DNA reads as TGTGCCTGGAGTGGTGGGTTTGCTAGCACAGATACGCAGTATTTT. Its protein product is CAWSGGFASTDTQYF.

This clonotype was observed at least ten times. V and J are TRBV6-1 and TRBJ2-7; TRBD1 or TRBD2 may be the D gene (5 bases each). Trimming cost V 7 bases and J 3 bases, with 25 bases left between them. CDR1 is MNHNS, CDR2 SASEGT, per germline. The CDR3 totals 17 residues. CDR3 in DNA: TGTGCCAGCACCGACCTTACTACTGGGGGTCTAATCTACGAGCAGTACTTC. Its protein product is CASTDLTTGGLIYEQYF.

Ten or more counts support this clonotype. This chain connects TRBV12-3 or TRBV12-4 to TRBJ1-5; TRBD1 agrees at 9 bases. Trimming at V came to 9 bases and at J to 6 bases, leaving 18 bases not matched to a gene. This CDR3 is built from 17 residues. CDR3 in amino acids: CASRSGTGFPRGQPQHF. In DNA, the CDR3 is TGTGCCAGTCGCTCTGGGACAGGGTTCCCTAGAGGTCAGCCCCAGCATTTT.

This clonotype was observed many times. V and J are TRBV20-1 and TRBJ2-7; no clear D gene. Trimming shortened V by 3 bases and J by 5 bases, and 17 bases separated the two germline ends. The CDR3 loop spans 14 amino acids. CDR1 DFQATT and CDR2 SNEGSKA come from the germline V gene (reference sequence). CDR3 region: CSASTSLEKDEQYF. The CDR3 DNA is TGCAGTGCTAGTACCTCCCTAGAGAAGGACGAGCAGTACTTC.

The gene calls are TRBV7-2 and TRBJ2-2, with 10 positions matching TRBD2. The trim removed 1 base at V and 7 bases at J, leaving 9 bases unmatched. CDR1 is SGHTA and CDR2 is FQGNSA in the germline V gene. The CDR3 is 17 amino acids. The CDR3 loop reads CASSLGLAGDLGGELFF. The CDR3 nucleotides read TGTGCCAGCAGCTTAGGGCTAGCGGGAGATCTAGGCGGGGAGCTGTTTTTT.

At least ten counts were recorded for this clonotype. The chain carries TRBV6-1 and TRBJ2-7; 7 nucleotides match TRBD1. From germline, CDR1 is MNHNS and CDR2 SASEGT. The V gene end was trimmed by 7 bases and the J gene end by 0 bases; junction bases not matched to a gene: 6. The CDR3 runs to 14 residues. The CDR3: CASIIDRVSYEQYF. The CDR3 DNA reads TGTGCCAGCATTATAGACAGGGTCTCCTACGAGCAGTACTTC.

The table lists this clonotype with many counts. The V and J genes are TRBV5-1 and TRBJ2-1; 9 positions match TRBD2. Germline CDR1 SGHRS, CDR2 YFSETQ. This CDR3 contains 14 residues. With V trimmed by 0 bases and J by 10 bases, 5 bases remained unmatched. CDR3 nucleotide sequence: TGCGCCAGCAGCTTGGATTTGAGCGGGAGGGAGCAGTTCTTC. Its protein is CASSLDLSGREQFF.

This clonotype was recorded many times. The CDR3 DNA reads as TGTGCCAGCAGCAAAGATCTCCGGGGGACCTACAATGAGCAGTTCTTC. As protein: CASSKDLRGTYNEQFF. This chain connects TRBV2 to TRBJ2-1, with D possibly being TRBD2 (6 bases). The CDR3 is 16 residues long. Deletions cut 6 bases from V and 2 bases from J, with 17 bases between. Per germline, CDR1 SNHLY and CDR2 FYNNEI.